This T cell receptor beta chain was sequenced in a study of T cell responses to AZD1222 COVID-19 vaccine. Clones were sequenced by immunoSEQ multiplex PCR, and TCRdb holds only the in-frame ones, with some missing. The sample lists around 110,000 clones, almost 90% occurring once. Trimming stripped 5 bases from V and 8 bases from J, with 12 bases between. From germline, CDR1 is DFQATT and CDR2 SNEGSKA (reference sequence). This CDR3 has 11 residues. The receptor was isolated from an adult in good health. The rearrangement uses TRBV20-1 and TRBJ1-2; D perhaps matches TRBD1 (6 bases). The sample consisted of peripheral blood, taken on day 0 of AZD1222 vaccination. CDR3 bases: TGCAGTGCTTTCGGACAGTTGGGCTACACCTTC. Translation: CSAFGQLGYTF.